These 2 T cell receptor beta chains were all obtained from the same sample, sequenced in a study of blood T cell repertoires in COVID-19. Clones were sequenced by immunoSEQ multiplex PCR, and TCRdb holds only the in-frame ones, with some missing. The profile shows around 190,000 clones, 80% to 90% of them singletons. Sequencing used peripheral blood. These receptors were taken from a woman older than 75 with acute or convalescent COVID-19.

The chain uses TRBV29-1 and TRBJ1-1; perhaps TRBD1 as D (5 bases). With 4 bases removed from V and 5 bases from J, the gap between germline ends came to 14 bases. This CDR3 region has 13 residues. Germline V CDR1 and CDR2: SQVTM, ANQGSEA. The CDR3 protein is CSVVKGPGTEAFF. CDR3 coding DNA: TGCAGCGTTGTAAAGGGGCCGGGTACTGAAGCTTTCTTT. Based on the CDR3 plus reference TRBV29-1 and TRBJ1-1, the full variable domain is SAVISQKPSRDICQRGTSLTIQCQVDSQVTMMFWYRQQPGQSLTLIATANQGSEATYESGFVIDKFPISRPNLTFSTLTVSNMSPEDSSIYLCSVVKGPGTEAFFGQGTRLTVV.

This clone was detected once. This chain joins TRBV6-6 and TRBJ2-7; D gene ambiguous. There are 13 residues in the CDR3. In germline, CDR1 is MNHNY, CDR2 SVGAGI (reference sequence). The V and J ends lost 2 bases and 2 bases respectively, with 7 bases between them. In nucleotides, the CDR3 is TGTGCCAGCAGTTACCTGCAGGCCTACGAGCAGTACTTC. Its translation is CASSYLQAYEQYF.